The T cell receptor (beta chain) under discussion was sequenced for a study of Ad26.COV2.S vaccination and SARS-CoV-2 variants. Profiled with immunoSEQ multiplex PCR; TCRdb holds only in-frame clones, not every one. The repertoire consists of around 100,000 clones, with around three quarters occurring once and the leading ten covering 15% to 20%. The CDR3 extends over 14 amino acids. Germline loops: CDR1 SGHRS, CDR2 YFSETQ. V was pared by 4 bases and J by 0 bases, with 3 bases of the junction left unmatched. The chain links TRBV5-1 to TRBJ2-7; TRBD1 aligns across 8 bases. The sequence was collected from a human donor who had recovered from COVID-19. The sample here was peripheral blood, taken after recovery from COVID-19. The CDR3 DNA follows: TGCGCCAGCAGCCCTGGGACAGGCTCCTACGAGCAGTACTTC. Translation gives CASSPGTGSYEQYF.